The rows below give T cell receptor beta chains drawn from one sample of a study of Ad26.COV2.S vaccination and SARS-CoV-2 variants. Data came from immunoSEQ multiplex PCR; TCRdb stores just in-frame clones and leaves some out. The sample records about 350,000 clones, approximately 90% being singletons. Sequencing was performed on peripheral blood, taken in a trial of Ad26.COV2.S vaccine versus placebo. These receptors originate from a person aged 18 to 65 who received the Ad26.COV2.S COVID-19 vaccine or a placebo. Each CDR3 is given with its conserved first and last residue. A D gene is named only where the DNA matches it firmly. Some rows mark clone size as missing; the rest say once, few, many or name a class of expanded clone.

V gene	clone size	D gene	J gene	CDR3 length	CDR3 DNA	CDR3 protein
TRBV27	-	TRBD1	TRBJ1-1	14	TGTGCCAGCAGTTTTGGGACAGGGCTTACTGAAGCTTTCTTT	CASSFGTGLTEAFF
TRBV5-4	-	-	TRBJ2-3	15	TGTGCCAGCAGCTTAATGGGGTTTGGCACAGATACGCAGTATTTT	CASSLMGFGTDTQYF
TRBV5-4	-	-	TRBJ2-5	14	TGTGCCAGCAGCTTGAACAGACGAAAAGAGACCCAGTACTTC	CASSLNRRKETQYF
TRBV18	-	TRBD1	TRBJ2-7	16	TGTGCCAGCTCACCGGGACAGGGGGGCAGGGCCTACGAGCAGTACTTC	CASSPGQGGRAYEQYF
TRBV20-1	-	-	TRBJ2-7	14	TGCAGTGCTAGTGCCAGAAGATACTCCTACGAGCAGTACTTC	CSASARRYSYEQYF
TRBV11-2	-	TRBD1	TRBJ1-1	18	TGTGCCAGCAGCTTAACCCATCGACAGGGAGGGAAGGACACTGAAGCTTTCTTT	CASSLTHRQGGKDTEAFF
TRBV5-1	-	TRBD1	TRBJ2-5	18	TGCGCCAGCAGCTTGGGAGCCGGCGGGACAGGGGGCGCGGAGACCCAGTACTTC	CASSLGAGGTGGAETQYF
TRBV6-1	-	-	TRBJ1-6	17	TGTGCCAGCAGTGAAGAGGCGGGGGCTTTCTCTAATTCACCCCTCCACTTT	CASSEEAGAFSNSPLHF
TRBV4-1	-	-	TRBJ1-1	13	TGCGCCAGCAGGAGGCACATGAACACTGAAGCTTTCTTT	CASRRHMNTEAFF
TRBV5-4	-	TRBD2	TRBJ2-1	16	TGTGCCAGCAGCCCCGAGGTAGCGGGAGTTGTCAATGAGCAGTTCTTC	CASSPEVAGVVNEQFF
TRBV7-9	-	TRBD1	TRBJ1-3	14	TGTGCCAGCAGCCAGGGACAGAGCGGAAACACCATATATTTT	CASSQGQSGNTIYF
TRBV6-2/TRBV6-3	-	TRBD1	TRBJ1-5	15	TGTGCCAGCAGTACTCCGAGGACAGGGGTTCAGCCCCAGCATTTT	CASSTPRTGVQPQHF
TRBV6-2/TRBV6-3	-	-	TRBJ2-7	14	TGTGCCAGCAGTTACCCGGGACTCTTCTACGAGCAGTACTTC	CASSYPGLFYEQYF
TRBV7-8	-	-	TRBJ2-5	13	TGTGCCAGCAGCCGTCTGCAACAAGAGACCCAGTACTTC	CASSRLQQETQYF
TRBV28	-	-	TRBJ2-1	15	TGTGCCAGCAGTCTCCCGTACGGATCCTACAATGAGCAGTTCTTC	CASSLPYGSYNEQFF
TRBV3-1/TRBV3-2	-	-	TRBJ2-5	13	TGTGCCAGCAGCCAACAGGGAAGGGAGACCCAGTACTTC	CASSQQGRETQYF
TRBV6-1	-	-	TRBJ2-7	12	TGTGCCAGCAGCTCAGGGGTGGACGAGCAGTACTTC	CASSSGVDEQYF
TRBV10-3	once	TRBD2	TRBJ2-2	14	TGTGCCATCAGTGATGCGGGAGATACCGGGGAGCTGTTTTTT	CAISDAGDTGELFF
TRBV19	-	-	TRBJ2-2	16	TGTGCCAGTACCGGATCGGGGAGGGGGGACACCGGGGAGCTGTTTTTT	CASTGSGRGDTGELFF
TRBV5-1	-	-	TRBJ1-1	16	TGCGCCAGCTCTACCGACACGCACCCCGGGAGCACTGAAGCTTTCTTT	CASSTDTHPGSTEAFF
TRBV18	-	-	TRBJ1-2	15	TGTGCCAGCTCACCGTATCCGACAGATTTCTATGGCTACACCTTC	CASSPYPTDFYGYTF
TRBV11-3	-	-	TRBJ1-1	14	TGTGCCAGCAGCCCTGGAGGGGAGAACACTGAAGCTTTCTTT	CASSPGGENTEAFF
TRBV7-9	-	-	TRBJ1-1	17	TGTGCCAGCAGCTTAGCGTCGACAGTGACATTGAACACTGAAGCTTTCTTT	CASSLASTVTLNTEAFF
TRBV9	-	-	TRBJ2-1	13	TGTGCCAGCAGCGTAGGAGGTTTGGGTGAGCAGTTCTTC	CASSVGGLGEQFF
TRBV9	few	TRBD2	TRBJ2-1	14	TGTGCCAGCAGCCCGGGGGAGGGCTTCAATGAGCAGTTCTTC	CASSPGEGFNEQFF
TRBV28	-	-	TRBJ1-5	14	TGTGCCAGCAGCGACGGGGGAAGTCTCTTGCCCCAGCATTTT	CASSDGGSLLPQHF
TRBV5-1	-	-	TRBJ2-7	12	TGCGCCAGCAGCGAACAGGGACGCGAGCAGTACTTC	CASSEQGREQYF
TRBV19	-	TRBD2	TRBJ2-7	12	TGTGCCAGTTCTAGCGGGGACTACGAGCAGTACTTC	CASSSGDYEQYF
TRBV10-3	-	-	TRBJ1-1	17	TGTGCCATCAGTGAGTCACGGGGGAGGCCCATGAACACTGAAGCTTTCTTT	CAISESRGRPMNTEAFF
TRBV7-9	-	-	TRBJ2-1	15	TGTGCCAGCAGCTCCTCCGGACTCAGTAACAATGAGCAGTTCTTC	CASSSSGLSNNEQFF
TRBV18	-	-	TRBJ1-4	15	TGTGCCAGCTCACCACCGGACGGTTTTAATGAAAAACTGTTTTTT	CASSPPDGFNEKLFF
TRBV7-8	-	-	TRBJ1-3	17	TGTGCCAGCAGCTTTAAGGAGGGGATGTACTCTGGAAACACCATATATTTT	CASSFKEGMYSGNTIYF
TRBV19	few	TRBD1	TRBJ2-1	15	TGTGCCAGTAGTCCTCGGACAGGAAATCACAATGAGCAGTTCTTC	CASSPRTGNHNEQFF
TRBV5-6	-	-	TRBJ1-3	16	TGTGCCAGCAGCTTGGCCGGGAGGAGCTCTGGAAACACCATATATTTT	CASSLAGRSSGNTIYF
TRBV5-5	-	-	TRBJ1-5	16	TGTGCCAGCAGCTTGGGTCCCAGCCCTAGCAATCAGCCCCAGCATTTT	CASSLGPSPSNQPQHF
TRBV4-1	-	TRBD1	TRBJ1-2	18	TGCGCCAGCAGCCAAGGAAACGGGCCAGGGGGCCTTATGGGTGGCTACACCTTC	CASSQGNGPGGLMGGYTF
TRBV7-9	-	TRBD2	TRBJ2-1	16	TGTGCCAGCAGCCCAAGGAGCGGGGGGGCAAACAATGAGCAGTTCTTC	CASSPRSGGANNEQFF
TRBV27	-	TRBD1	TRBJ2-7	15	TGTGCCAGCAGGCCCGGGACAGGGTCACGCCACGAGCAGTACTTC	CASRPGTGSRHEQYF
TRBV7-2	-	-	TRBJ2-7	14	TGTGCCAGCAGCCCCCAGGCAGGGTCCTACGAGCAGTACTTC	CASSPQAGSYEQYF
TRBV19	-	TRBD1	TRBJ2-5	16	TGTGCCAGTAGTATAGGGCCGGGGACAGGGGAAGAGACCCAGTACTTC	CASSIGPGTGEETQYF
TRBV3-1/TRBV3-2	-	-	TRBJ2-1	15	TGTGCCAGCAGCCAATCAAGTTATGCCTACAATGAGCAGTTCTTC	CASSQSSYAYNEQFF
TRBV12-3/TRBV12-4	-	TRBD1	TRBJ2-7	13	TGTGCCAGCAGACGACAGGGAACCTACGAGCAGTACTTC	CASRRQGTYEQYF
TRBV28	-	-	TRBJ1-3	16	TGTGCCAGCAGTCCCCCGGGGGGTAACTCTGGAAACACCATATATTTT	CASSPPGGNSGNTIYF
TRBV5-6	-	-	TRBJ1-1	14	TGTGCCAGCAGCCCGAGTATAAGGGGAACTGAAGCTTTCTTT	CASSPSIRGTEAFF
TRBV15	-	-	TRBJ1-5	15	TGTGCCACCAGCAGCAGATCCAGGGCCGGTCAGCCCCAGCATTTT	CATSSRSRAGQPQHF
TRBV9	-	TRBD1	TRBJ2-3	16	TGTGCCAGCAGCGTGCAGGGGGTCGCCTCCACAGATACGCAGTATTTT	CASSVQGVASTDTQYF
TRBV3-1/TRBV3-2	few	-	TRBJ1-1	12	TGTGCCAGCAGCCGGGTGAACACTGAAGCTTTCTTT	CASSRVNTEAFF
TRBV9	many	-	TRBJ2-7	14	TGTGCCAGCAGCCTCGAGGCGATACCCTACGAGCAGTACTTC	CASSLEAIPYEQYF
TRBV2	-	-	TRBJ2-7	10	TGTGCCAGCAATGTAAACGAGCAGTACTTC	CASNVNEQYF
TRBV5-4	-	-	TRBJ1-6	13	TGTGCCAGCAGCTTGGATCAGGGCTCTACCCTCCACTTT	CASSLDQGSTLHF
TRBV30	-	TRBD2	TRBJ2-7	14	TGTGCCTGGAGTGCTGGCGGGAGATCCTACGAGCAGTACTTC	CAWSAGGRSYEQYF
TRBV21-1	-	-	TRBJ2-7	16	TGTGCCAGCAGCAAGCCTGGACGGCCGCCGCACTGCGAGCAGTACTTC	CASSKPGRPPHCEQYF
TRBV9	-	TRBD2	TRBJ2-1	15	TGTGCCAGCAGCTTGGCTAGCGGGAGTTCCAATGAGCAGTTCTTC	CASSLASGSSNEQFF
TRBV5-1	-	TRBD1	TRBJ1-4	16	TGCGCCAGCAGGATCACAGGGGGTACAACTAATGAAAAACTGTTTTTT	CASRITGGTTNEKLFF